These T cell receptor beta chains were read from a single sample in a study of blood T cell repertoires in COVID-19. Clones were sequenced by immunoSEQ multiplex PCR, and TCRdb holds only the in-frame ones, with some missing. The sample records more than 120,000 clones, approximately 84% being singletons. Input material: peripheral blood. The receptor source for this set is a human donor with acute or convalescent COVID-19. The donor label of this sample is uncertain. Both conserved end residues are part of each CDR3. A D gene is named only where the DNA matches it firmly. Clone size is stated in some rows and not others, as once, few, many or a class when expanded.

TRBV9	TRBJ1-4	few	-	TGTGCCAGCAGCGTCAGCCGGAGGGGTGAAAAACTGTTTTTT	CASSVSRRGEKLFF
TRBV4-3	TRBJ1-1	-	-	TGCGCCAGCAGCCAAGAAGTGGGGGGATGGAACACTGAAGCTTTCTTT	CASSQEVGGWNTEAFF
TRBV18	TRBJ1-5	once	-	TGTGCCAGCTCACCATCGCCGGGGGTGGGGAATCAGCCCCAGCATTTT	CASSPSPGVGNQPQHF
TRBV19	TRBJ2-1	-	TRBD2	TGTGCCAGTAGTATAGATACCGGGGGGCTAGCGGGAGTCGGCTACAATGAGCAGTTCTTC	CASSIDTGGLAGVGYNEQFF
TRBV19	TRBJ1-1	-	-	TGTGCCAGACACCACATGAACACTGAAGCTTTCTTT	CARHHMNTEAFF
TRBV7-7	TRBJ2-2	-	-	TGTGCTAGCAGCCCAATAGGGGCCGCGAACACCGGGGAGCTGTTTTTT	CASSPIGAANTGELFF
TRBV6-5	TRBJ1-1	-	TRBD1	TGTGCCAGCAGTTACCCGGGACAGGGGGCGATTGAAGCTTTCTTT	CASSYPGQGAIEAFF
TRBV5-1	TRBJ2-7	-	TRBD2	TGCGCCAGCAGCAGGGGACTAGCGGGAGTCTACGAGCAGTACTTC	CASSRGLAGVYEQYF
TRBV7-2	TRBJ2-7	-	-	TGTGCCAGCAGCTTCGACACTCACTACGAGCAGTACTTC	CASSFDTHYEQYF
TRBV19	TRBJ1-6	-	TRBD1	TGTGCCAGTAGTAGCTGGGACAGGTCCTCACCCCTCCACTTT	CASSSWDRSSPLHF
TRBV1	TRBJ2-1	once	-	TGCACCAGCAGCCAAGACGTCGTGGCGGGAGCAGGCGATGAGCAGTTCTTC	CTSSQDVVAGAGDEQFF
TRBV6-2/TRBV6-3	TRBJ1-1	-	TRBD1	TGTGCCAGCAGCCGAGGACAGGGGGGCAGGGGGACTGAAGCTTTCTTT	CASSRGQGGRGTEAFF
TRBV24-1	TRBJ1-6	-	TRBD1	TGTGCCACCTATACAGGGGTTCATCCAGGTTCACCCCTCCACTTT	CATYTGVHPGSPLHF
TRBV7-3	TRBJ2-1	-	-	TGTGCCAGCAGCCTAGGATACAATGAGCAGTTCTTC	CASSLGYNEQFF
TRBV19	TRBJ2-1	few	-	TGTGCCAGTAGCCTAGGAACGGGAGCCTACAATGAGCAGTTCTTC	CASSLGTGAYNEQFF
TRBV6-2/TRBV6-3	TRBJ1-2	-	-	TGTGCCAGCAGTTATTATAGTCCCGGAGTGGATGGCTACACCTTC	CASSYYSPGVDGYTF
TRBV9	TRBJ1-1	-	-	TGTGCCAGCAGCGTAGGACAGCCTCGGCCCAACACTGAAGCTTTCTTT	CASSVGQPRPNTEAFF
TRBV5-5	TRBJ2-1	-	TRBD2	TGTGCCAGCAGCTCGGCGGCTAGCGGCTACAATGAGCAGTTCTTC	CASSSAASGYNEQFF
TRBV10-3	TRBJ2-2	-	TRBD2	TGTGCCATCAGTGAGAGGGTAGCGGGAACGTCCGGGGAGCTGTTTTTT	CAISERVAGTSGELFF
TRBV30	TRBJ2-7	once	TRBD1	TGTGCCTGGAGTGTACTCCCGGGACAGGGGGCTCGGGAGCAGTACTTC	CAWSVLPGQGAREQYF
TRBV6-1	TRBJ1-5	-	TRBD1	TGTGCCAGCAGTGGCGTGGACAGGGAACGCAATCAGCCCCAGCATTTT	CASSGVDRERNQPQHF
TRBV4-3	TRBJ1-1	-	TRBD1	TGCGCCAGCAGCCGGGGACAGGGTGCTGAAGCTTTCTTT	CASSRGQGAEAFF
TRBV7-3	TRBJ1-2	-	-	TGTGCCAGCAGCTTACAGGGAAGCTATGGCTACACCTTC	CASSLQGSYGYTF
TRBV7-3	TRBJ2-3	-	TRBD2	TGTGCCAGCAGCTTAAGGGCTAGCGGGGGCACAGATACGCAGTATTTT	CASSLRASGGTDTQYF
TRBV28	TRBJ1-1	-	TRBD1	TGTGCCAGCAGTTTAGGCAGGGGGCGAGGTTCGGCTTTCTTT	CASSLGRGRGSAFF
TRBV7-2	TRBJ1-2	-	-	TGTGCCAGCAGCTTTCAGACTAACTATGGCTACACCTTC	CASSFQTNYGYTF
TRBV9	TRBJ2-5	-	TRBD2	TGTGCCAGCAGCGCCGTGATCGCGGGGGGGCGAGAGACCCAGTACTTC	CASSAVIAGGRETQYF
TRBV28	TRBJ2-7	-	TRBD2	TGTGCCAGCACCCTAAGACGGTCTAGCGGGGGGCCTGCCTACGAGCAGTACTTC	CASTLRRSSGGPAYEQYF